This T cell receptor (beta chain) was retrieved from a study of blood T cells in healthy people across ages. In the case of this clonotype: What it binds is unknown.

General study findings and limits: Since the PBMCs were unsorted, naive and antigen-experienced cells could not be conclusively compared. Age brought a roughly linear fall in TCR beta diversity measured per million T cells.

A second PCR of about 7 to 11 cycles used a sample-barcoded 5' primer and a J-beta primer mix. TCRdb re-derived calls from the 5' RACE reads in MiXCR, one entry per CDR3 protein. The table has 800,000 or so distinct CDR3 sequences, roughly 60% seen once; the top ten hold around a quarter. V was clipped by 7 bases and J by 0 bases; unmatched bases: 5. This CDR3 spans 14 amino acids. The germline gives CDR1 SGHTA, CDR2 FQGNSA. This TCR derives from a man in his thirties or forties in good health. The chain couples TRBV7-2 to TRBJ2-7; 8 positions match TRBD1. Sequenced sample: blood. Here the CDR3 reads CASTRDRFSYEQYF. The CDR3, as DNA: TGTGCCAGCACCCGGGACAGGTTCTCCTACGAGCAGTACTTC.